The T cell receptor beta chain described here comes from a study of T-cell memory formation after mild COVID-19. Regarding the study as a whole: Mostly located in CM and EM were contracting CD4+ clones, with contracting CD8+ clones located in EMRA.

TCRdb called the 5' RACE reads again in MiXCR, with one record for every CDR3 protein. This sample has more than 100,000 distinct CDR3 sequences; about 18% occur once, and the top ten carry roughly 5%. In this sample, this clonotype turned up a few times. What it binds is not known. The germline CDR1 and CDR2 sequences are SGHRS and YFSETQ. Deletions cut 0 bases from V and 6 bases from J, with 9 bases between. The CDR3 totals 13 residues. The material sequenced was PBMCs or a T cell subset sorted from them (not recorded which). This receptor was taken from a man younger than 35 who had mild COVID-19 (a few samples of this study predate the infection). Cell type and time point are not known. The rearrangement joins TRBV5-1 to TRBJ1-2; the D is unclear. In DNA form, the CDR3 reads TGCGCCAGCAGCTTGGGTCCGGCAGATGGCTACACCTTC. Amino acids: CASSLGPADGYTF.